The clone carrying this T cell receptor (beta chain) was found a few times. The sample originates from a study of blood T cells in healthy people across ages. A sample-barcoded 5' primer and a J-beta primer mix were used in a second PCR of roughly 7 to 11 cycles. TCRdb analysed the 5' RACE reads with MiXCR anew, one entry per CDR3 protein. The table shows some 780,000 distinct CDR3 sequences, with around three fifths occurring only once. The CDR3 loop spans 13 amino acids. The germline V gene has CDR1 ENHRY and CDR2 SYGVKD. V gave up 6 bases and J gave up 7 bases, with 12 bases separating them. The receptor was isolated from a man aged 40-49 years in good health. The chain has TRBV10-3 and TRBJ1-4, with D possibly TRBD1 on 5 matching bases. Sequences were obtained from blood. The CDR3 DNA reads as TGTGCCATCAGGCAGGGCGGAGTTGAAAAACTGTTTTTT. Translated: CAIRQGGVEKLFF.